The 8 T cell receptor beta chains below were found in one sample sequenced in a study of blood T cell repertoires in COVID-19. TCRdb's copy holds only in-frame clones and misses some; the assay was immunoSEQ multiplex PCR. Of roughly 700,000 clones listed, around 89% are singletons. Material: peripheral blood. The receptor set was obtained from a woman between 18 and 30 years old with acute or convalescent COVID-19.

The chain carries TRBV9 and TRBJ2-7, with D possibly matching TRBD1 (6 bases). V lost 4 bases to trimming and J lost 3 bases, with 17 bases between them. The CDR3 spans 15 residues. CDR1 SGDLS and CDR2 YYNGEE come from the germline V gene. The CDR3 bases are TGTGCCAGCAGCCCCACCGGACAGTCAAACTACGAGCAGTACTTC. This sequence encodes CASSPTGQSNYEQYF.

The chain couples TRBV24-1 to TRBJ2-3, with D possibly being TRBD2 (6 bases). V was clipped by 0 bases and J by 0 bases, with 9 bases between them. The CDR3 consists of 16 residues. The germline gives CDR1 KGHDR, CDR2 SFDVKD. Here the CDR3 reads CATSDLAGTSTDTQYF. The CDR3, as DNA: TGTGCCACCAGTGATTTGGCGGGGACTAGCACAGATACGCAGTATTTT.

The rearrangement links TRBV30 to TRBJ2-7, with 8 bases lining up with TRBD2. The CDR3 length is 15 residues. Germline CDR1 GTSNPN, CDR2 SVGIG (reference sequence). Germline trimming cut 3 bases from V and 0 bases from J; bases unmatched to any gene: 7. This CDR3 reads CAWSRGGKGSYEQYF. The CDR3 DNA follows: TGTGCCTGGAGCCGGGGGGGGAAGGGCTCCTACGAGCAGTACTTC.

The chain links TRBV6-5 to TRBJ2-7; D perhaps matches TRBD1 (6 bases). The ends were cut back, 6 bases at V and 3 bases at J, with 9 bases in the middle. CDR3 size: 12 residues. Germline CDR1 MNHEY, CDR2 SVGAGI. The CDR3 loop reads CASRLGGYEQYF. DNA of the CDR3: TGTGCCAGCAGACTAGGGGGCTACGAGCAGTACTTC.

The J gene is TRBJ1-2, the V gene TRBV30; D unresolved. Germline V gene lookup returns CDR1 GTSNPN and CDR2 SVGIG (reference sequence). Trimming took 3 bases from V and 3 from J, leaving 8 bases between them. This CDR3 has 12 amino acids. The CDR3 is CAWSPGHYGYTF. CDR3 bases: TGTGCCTGGAGCCCGGGTCACTATGGCTACACCTTC.

This clone was observed a single time. Other nucleotide sequences in the sample specify the same CDR3. J is TRBJ1-3 and V is TRBV19; D ambiguous. CDR1 is LNHDA, CDR2 SQIVND, per germline (reference sequence). The CDR3 sequence is 14 residues long. Trimming cost V 1 base and J 3 bases, with 7 bases left between them. The CDR3 DNA follows: TGTGCCAGTAGTATAGGTGGCGGTGGAAACACCATATATTTT. Translating gives CASSIGGGGNTIYF.

V usage is TRBV5-1 and J usage is TRBJ2-5; weak D call: TRBD1 (6 bases). CDR3 size: 15 residues. The germline V and J ends were trimmed by 3 bases and 5 bases, with 17 bases remaining between them. Germline V gene lookup returns CDR1 SGHRS and CDR2 YFSETQ. The CDR3 spells CASSWAGARLETQYF. DNA for the CDR3: TGCGCCAGCAGCTGGGCAGGGGCGAGGTTGGAGACCCAGTACTTC.

The rearrangement uses TRBV6-1 and TRBJ1-1; D not resolved. CDR3 length equals 14 residues. Germline V lookup: CDR1 MNHNS, CDR2 SASEGT. Trimming pared 3 bases from V and 0 bases from J, leaving 8 bases between. CDR3 loop: CASSEEGLNTEAFF. The CDR3 bases are TGTGCCAGCAGTGAGGAGGGATTGAACACTGAAGCTTTCTTT.